This TCR beta chain derives from a study of T-cell reconstitution after alpha-beta-depleted transplantation in children. The V gene's germline CDR1 is MNHEY and CDR2 SVGEGT. The CDR3 spans 13 residues. V lost 6 bases and J lost 3, with 9 bases in between. This clonotype was recorded many times. Preparation of the TCRbeta library used unique molecular identifiers. TCRdb fed the PCR reads into MiXCR, producing one record per CDR3 protein. The table lists about 610,000 distinct CDR3 sequences, roughly a tenth of them singletons. The TCR comes from a human donor who donated a stem cell graft to a child with acute myeloid leukemia. This sequence joins TRBV6-2 or TRBV6-3 and TRBJ2-1; tentatively, D is TRBD2 (6 bases). The specimen comprised PBMCs from the stem cell graft donor, sampled from the stem cell graft. The CDR3 reads CASRRDFYNEQFF. The CDR3 nucleotides are TGTGCCAGCAGGAGGGACTTCTACAATGAGCAGTTCTTC.